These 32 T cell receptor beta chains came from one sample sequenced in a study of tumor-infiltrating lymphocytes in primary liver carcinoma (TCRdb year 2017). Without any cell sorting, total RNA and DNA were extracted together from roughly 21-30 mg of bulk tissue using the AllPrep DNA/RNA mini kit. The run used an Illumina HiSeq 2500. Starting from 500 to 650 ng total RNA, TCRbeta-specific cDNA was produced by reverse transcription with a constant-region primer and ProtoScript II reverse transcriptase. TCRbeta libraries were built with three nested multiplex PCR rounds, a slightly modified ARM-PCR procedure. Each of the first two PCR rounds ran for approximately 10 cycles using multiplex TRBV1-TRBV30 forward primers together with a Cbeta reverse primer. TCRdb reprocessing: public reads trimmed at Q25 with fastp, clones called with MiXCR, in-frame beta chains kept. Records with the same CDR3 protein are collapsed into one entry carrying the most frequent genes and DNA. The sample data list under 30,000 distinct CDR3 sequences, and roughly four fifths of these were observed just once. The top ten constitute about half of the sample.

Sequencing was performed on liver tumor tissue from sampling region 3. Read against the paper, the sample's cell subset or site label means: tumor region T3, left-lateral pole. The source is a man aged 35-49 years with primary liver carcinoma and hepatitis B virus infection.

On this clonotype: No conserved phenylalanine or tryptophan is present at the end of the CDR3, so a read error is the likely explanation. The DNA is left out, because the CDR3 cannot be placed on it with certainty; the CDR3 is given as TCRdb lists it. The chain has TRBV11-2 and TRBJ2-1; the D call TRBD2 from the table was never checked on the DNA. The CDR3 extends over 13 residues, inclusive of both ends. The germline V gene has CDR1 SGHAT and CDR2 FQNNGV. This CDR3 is CASSFGASYELFL.

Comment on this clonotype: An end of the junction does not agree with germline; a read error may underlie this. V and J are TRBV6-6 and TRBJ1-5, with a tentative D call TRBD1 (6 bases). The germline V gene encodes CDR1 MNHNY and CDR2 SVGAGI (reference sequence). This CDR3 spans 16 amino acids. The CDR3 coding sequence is TGTGCCAGCAGTCATCCCCCGACAGGTGAGGCTCAGCCCCGGCATTTC. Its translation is CASSHPPTGEAQPRHF.

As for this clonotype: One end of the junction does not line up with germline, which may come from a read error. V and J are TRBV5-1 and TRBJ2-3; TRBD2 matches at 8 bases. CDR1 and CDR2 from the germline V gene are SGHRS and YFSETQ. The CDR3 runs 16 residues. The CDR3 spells CASSLGAGDMGDTQYF. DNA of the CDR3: TGCGCCAGTAGCTTGGGAGCGGGGGATATGGGAGATACGCAGTATTTT.

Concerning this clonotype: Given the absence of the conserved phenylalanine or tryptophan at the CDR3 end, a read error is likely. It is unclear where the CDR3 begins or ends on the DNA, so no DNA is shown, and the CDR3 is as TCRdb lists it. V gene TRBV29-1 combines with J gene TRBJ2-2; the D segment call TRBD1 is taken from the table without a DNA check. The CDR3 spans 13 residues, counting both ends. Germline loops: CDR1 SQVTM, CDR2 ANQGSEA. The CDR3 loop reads CSVEGQGTGELFL.

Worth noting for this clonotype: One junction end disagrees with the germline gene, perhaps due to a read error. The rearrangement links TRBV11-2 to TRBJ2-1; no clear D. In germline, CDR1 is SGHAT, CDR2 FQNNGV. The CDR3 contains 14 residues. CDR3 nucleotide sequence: TGTGCTAGCAGCTTATACCTGCTAGTTAGTGATCAGTTCTTC. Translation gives CASSLYLLVSDQFF.

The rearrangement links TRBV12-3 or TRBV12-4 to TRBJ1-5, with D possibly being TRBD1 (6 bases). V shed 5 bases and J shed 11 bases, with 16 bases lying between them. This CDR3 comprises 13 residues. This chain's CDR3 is CASSDRNNRTQHF. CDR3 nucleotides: TGTGCCAGCAGTGACAGGAACAATCGGACCCAGCATTTT.

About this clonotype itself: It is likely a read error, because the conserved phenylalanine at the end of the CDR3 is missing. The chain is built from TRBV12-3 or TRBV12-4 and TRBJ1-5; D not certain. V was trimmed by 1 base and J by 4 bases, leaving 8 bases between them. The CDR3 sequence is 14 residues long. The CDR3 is CASSLDDGNQPQHL. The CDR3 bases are TGTGCCAGCAGTTTAGATGATGGTAATCAGCCCCAGCATCTT.

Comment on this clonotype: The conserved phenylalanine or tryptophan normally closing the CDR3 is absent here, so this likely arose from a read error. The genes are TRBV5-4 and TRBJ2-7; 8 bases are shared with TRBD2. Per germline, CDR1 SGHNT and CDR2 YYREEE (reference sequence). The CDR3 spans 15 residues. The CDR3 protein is CASNPGLAEIYGQYL. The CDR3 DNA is TGTGCCAGCAACCCTGGACTAGCCGAAATCTACGGGCAGTACTTA.

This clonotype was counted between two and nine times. The CDR3 loop reads CASSFMANETYEQYF. The CDR3 region has the DNA TGTGCCAGCAGCTTCATGGCTAACGAGACGTACGAGCAGTACTTC. J is TRBJ2-7 and V is TRBV5-6; D is undetermined. V was clipped by 2 bases and J by 4 bases, with 16 bases between them. This CDR3 spans 15 amino acids. Germline V gene sequence: CDR1 SGHDT, CDR2 YYEEEE.

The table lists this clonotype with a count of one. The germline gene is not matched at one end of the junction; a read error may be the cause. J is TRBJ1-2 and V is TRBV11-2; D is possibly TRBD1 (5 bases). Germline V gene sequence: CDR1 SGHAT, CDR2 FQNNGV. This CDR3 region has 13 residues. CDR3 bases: TGTGTCAGCAGCTTAGTGGGGACGTTTAGCTATACCTTC. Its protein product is CVSSLVGTFSYTF.

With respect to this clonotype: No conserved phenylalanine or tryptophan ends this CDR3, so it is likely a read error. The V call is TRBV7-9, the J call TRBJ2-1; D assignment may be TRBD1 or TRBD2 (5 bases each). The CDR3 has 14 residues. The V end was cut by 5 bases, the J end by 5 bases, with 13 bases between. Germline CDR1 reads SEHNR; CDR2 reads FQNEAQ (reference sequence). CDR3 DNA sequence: TGTGCCAGCAGCGCGAGACGGGGCCACAATGAGCAGTTCTCC. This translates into CASSARRGHNEQFS.

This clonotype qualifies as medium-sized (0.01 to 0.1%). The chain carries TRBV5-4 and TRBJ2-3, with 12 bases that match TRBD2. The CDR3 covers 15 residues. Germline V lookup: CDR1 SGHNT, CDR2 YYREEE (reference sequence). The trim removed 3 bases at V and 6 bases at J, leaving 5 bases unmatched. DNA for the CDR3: TGTGCCAGCAGCTATCTAGCGGGAGGGCCCGATACGCAGTATTTT. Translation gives CASSYLAGGPDTQYF.

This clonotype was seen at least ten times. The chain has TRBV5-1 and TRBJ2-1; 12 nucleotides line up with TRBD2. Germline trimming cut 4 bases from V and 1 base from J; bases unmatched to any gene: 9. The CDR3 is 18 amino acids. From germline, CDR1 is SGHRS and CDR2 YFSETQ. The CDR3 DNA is TGCGCCAGCAGCGGCCTTCTAGCGGGAGGGCCTTCCTACAATGAGCAGTTCTTC. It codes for CASSGLLAGGPSYNEQFF.

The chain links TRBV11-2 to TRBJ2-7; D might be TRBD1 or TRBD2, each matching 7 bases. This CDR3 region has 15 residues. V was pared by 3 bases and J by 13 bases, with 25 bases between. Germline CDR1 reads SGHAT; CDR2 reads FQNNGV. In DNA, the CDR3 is TGTGCCAGCAGCTTGGGGGGGGACAGACCTTACGAGCGATACTTC. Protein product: CASSLGGDRPYERYF.

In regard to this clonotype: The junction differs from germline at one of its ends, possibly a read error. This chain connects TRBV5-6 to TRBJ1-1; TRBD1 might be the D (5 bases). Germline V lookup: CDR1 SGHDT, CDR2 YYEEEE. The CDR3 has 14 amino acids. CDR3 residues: CASSLQGLNIGAFF. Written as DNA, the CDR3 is TGCGCCAGCAGCTTGCAGGGTTTGAACATCGGAGCTTTCTTT.

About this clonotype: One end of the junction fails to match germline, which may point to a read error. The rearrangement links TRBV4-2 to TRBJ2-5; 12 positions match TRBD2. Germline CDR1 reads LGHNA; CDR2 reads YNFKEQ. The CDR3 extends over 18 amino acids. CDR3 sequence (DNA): TGTGCCAGCAGCCCACTGGGGCTAGCGGGAGGGCCTAACGGGACCCAGCACTTC. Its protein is CASSPLGLAGGPNGTQHF.

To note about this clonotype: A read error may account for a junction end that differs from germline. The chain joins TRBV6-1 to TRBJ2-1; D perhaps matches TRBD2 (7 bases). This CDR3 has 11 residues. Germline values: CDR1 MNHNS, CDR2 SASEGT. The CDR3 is CASSEVGGASF. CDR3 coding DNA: TGTGCCAGCAGTGAAGTGGGGGGGGCATCCTTC.

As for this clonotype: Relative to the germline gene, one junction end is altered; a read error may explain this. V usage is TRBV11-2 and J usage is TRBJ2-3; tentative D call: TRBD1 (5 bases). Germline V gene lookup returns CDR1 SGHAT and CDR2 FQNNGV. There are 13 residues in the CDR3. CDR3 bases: TGTGCCAGCAGCTACAGAATGACAGATACGCAGTTTTTT. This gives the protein CASSYRMTDTQFF.

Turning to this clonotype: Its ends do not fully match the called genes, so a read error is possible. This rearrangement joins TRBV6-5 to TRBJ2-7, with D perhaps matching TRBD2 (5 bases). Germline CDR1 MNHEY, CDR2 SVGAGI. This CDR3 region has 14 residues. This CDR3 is CTSSYSLAGYEQHF. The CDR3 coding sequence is TGTACCAGCAGTTACTCGCTAGCCGGGTACGAGCAGCACTTC.

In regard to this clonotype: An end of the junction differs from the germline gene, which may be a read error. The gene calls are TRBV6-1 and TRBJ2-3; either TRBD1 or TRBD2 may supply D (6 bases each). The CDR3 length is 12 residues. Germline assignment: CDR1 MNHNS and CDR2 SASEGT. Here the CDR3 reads CPSRGWTDTQYF. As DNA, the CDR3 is TGTCCCAGCCGGGGGTGGACAGATACGCAGTATTTC.

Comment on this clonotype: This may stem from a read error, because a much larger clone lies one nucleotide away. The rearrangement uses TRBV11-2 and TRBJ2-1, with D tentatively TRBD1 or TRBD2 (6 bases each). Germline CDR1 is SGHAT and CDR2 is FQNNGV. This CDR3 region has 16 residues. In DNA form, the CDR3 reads TGTACCAGCAGCTCGCCCGGTGGGGGGCCCTACAATGAGCAGTTCTTC. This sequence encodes CTSSSPGGGPYNEQFF.

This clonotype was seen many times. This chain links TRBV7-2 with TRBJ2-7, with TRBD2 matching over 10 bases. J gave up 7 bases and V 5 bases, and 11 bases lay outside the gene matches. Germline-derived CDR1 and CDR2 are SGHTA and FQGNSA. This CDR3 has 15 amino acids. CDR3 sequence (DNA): TGTGCCAGCAGCGCTTATAGCGGGGGGACAAGTGAGCAGTACTTC. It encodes CASSAYSGGTSEQYF.

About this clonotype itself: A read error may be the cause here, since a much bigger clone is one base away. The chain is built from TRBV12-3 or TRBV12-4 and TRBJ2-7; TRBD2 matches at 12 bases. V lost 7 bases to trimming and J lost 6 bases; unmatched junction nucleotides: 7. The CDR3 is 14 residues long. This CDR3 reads CASNRTSGIGEQYF. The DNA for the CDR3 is TGTGCCAGCAACCGGACTAGCGGGATTGGCGAGCAGTACTTC.

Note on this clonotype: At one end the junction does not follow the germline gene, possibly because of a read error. CDR3 protein: CGSSSPRSTEAFF. The CDR3 DNA sequence: TGTGGCAGCAGTTCCCCTAGGAGCACTGAAGCGTTCTTT. The chain links TRBV6-5 to TRBJ1-1, with no clear D. Germline values: CDR1 MNHEY, CDR2 SVGAGI. The CDR3 is 13 residues long.

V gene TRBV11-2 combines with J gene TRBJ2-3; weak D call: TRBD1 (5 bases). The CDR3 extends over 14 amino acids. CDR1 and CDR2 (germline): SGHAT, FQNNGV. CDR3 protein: CDRSLEGGTDTQYF. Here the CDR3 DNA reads TGTGACAGGAGCTTGGAAGGGGGCACAGATACGCAGTATTTT.

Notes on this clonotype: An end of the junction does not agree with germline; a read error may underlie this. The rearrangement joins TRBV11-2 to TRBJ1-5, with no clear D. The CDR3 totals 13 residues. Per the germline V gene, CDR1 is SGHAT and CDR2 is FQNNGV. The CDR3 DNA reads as TGTGTCAGCGGCCTAGATAGCGGACGGCCCCAGCATTTT. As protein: CVSGLDSGRPQHF.

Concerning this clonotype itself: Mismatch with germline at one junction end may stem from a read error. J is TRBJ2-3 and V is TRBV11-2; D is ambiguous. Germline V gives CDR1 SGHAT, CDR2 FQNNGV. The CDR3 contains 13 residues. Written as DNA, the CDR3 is TGTGCCATCAGCCACAGATCGGCAGATACGCAGTATTTT. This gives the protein CAISHRSADTQYF.

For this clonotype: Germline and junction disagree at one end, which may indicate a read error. In DNA, the CDR3 is TGTGCCATCATGTCGTTTAGCGAGAGCTCCTACAATGAGCAGCTCTTC. The encoded protein is CAIMSFSESSYNEQLF. J is TRBJ2-1 and V is TRBV10-3, with D perhaps matching TRBD2 (5 bases). Germline assignment: CDR1 ENHRY and CDR2 SYGVKD. The CDR3 contains 16 residues.

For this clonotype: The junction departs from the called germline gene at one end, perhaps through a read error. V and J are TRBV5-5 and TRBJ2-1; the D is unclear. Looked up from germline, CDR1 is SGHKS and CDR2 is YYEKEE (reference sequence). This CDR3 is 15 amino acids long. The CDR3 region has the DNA TGTGCCATCAGATTGGTTCCCGGACGGTACAATGAGCAATTCTTC. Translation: CAIRLVPGRYNEQFF.

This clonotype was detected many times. This chain's CDR3 is CASSQRVYEQYF. CDR3 nucleotides: TGTGCCAGCAGCCAGCGGGTCTACGAGCAGTACTTC. The chain carries TRBV14 and TRBJ2-7; maybe TRBD2 (5 bases). Germline V gene sequence: CDR1 SGHDN, CDR2 FVKESK. CDR3 length: 12 residues. Trimming removed 3 bases at V and 3 bases at J, with 6 bases between. The variable domain in full, completed from reference TRBV14 and TRBJ2-7, reads EAGVTQFPSHSVIEKGQTVTLRCDPISGHDNLYWYRRVMGKEIKFLLHFVKESKQDESGMPNNRFLAERTGGTYSTLKVQPAELEDSGVYFCASSQRVYEQYFGPGTRLTVT.

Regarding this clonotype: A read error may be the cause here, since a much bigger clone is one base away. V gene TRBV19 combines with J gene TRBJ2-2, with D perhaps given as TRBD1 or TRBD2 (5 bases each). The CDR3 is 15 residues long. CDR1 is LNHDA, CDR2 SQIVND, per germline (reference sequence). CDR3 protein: CASSMYGTGTGKLFF. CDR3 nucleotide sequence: TGTGCCAGTAGTATGTACGGGACGGGCACCGGGAAGCTGTTTTTT.

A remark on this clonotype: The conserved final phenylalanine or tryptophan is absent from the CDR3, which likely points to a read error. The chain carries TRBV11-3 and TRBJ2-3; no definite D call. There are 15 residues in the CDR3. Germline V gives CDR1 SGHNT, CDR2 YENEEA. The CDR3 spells CVSSSESGRTDTQYL. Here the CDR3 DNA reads TGTGTCAGCAGCTCAGAGTCCGGGCGCACAGATACGCAGTATCTT.